The TCR beta chain described here comes from a study of Ad26.COV2.S vaccination and SARS-CoV-2 variants. In the study overall: Participants got Ad26.COV2.S intramuscularly, once or twice 56 days apart. Study results and caveats: CD8+ and CD4+ T cells specific for spike reportedly responded with substantial breadth after vaccination.

The table came from immunoSEQ multiplex PCR; TCRdb's copy has only in-frame clones and leaves some out. The repertoire holds about 680,000 clones, with more than 80% as singletons. This CDR3 is built from 16 residues. Germline loops: CDR1 MNHEY, CDR2 SVGAGI. The junction had 8 bases not matched to a gene; V was cut back by 2 bases and J by 6 bases. Details on this clone: Its antigen is unknown.

The treatment is: about 20 received Ad26.COV2.S at low or high dose, single or two shots; about 5 received placebo; per-sample allocation not given. Collection of the samples took place on day 63 after the first injection of vaccine or placebo. The starting material was peripheral blood, obtained in a trial of Ad26.COV2.S vaccine versus placebo. The clonotype comes from a person between 18 and 65 years old who received the Ad26.COV2.S COVID-19 vaccine or a placebo. This chain uses TRBV6-5 with TRBJ2-2, with 8 bases aligning to TRBD2. CDR3: CASSYKAGVISGELFF. The CDR3, as DNA: TGTGCCAGCAGTTACAAAGCGGGAGTTATCTCCGGGGAGCTGTTTTTT.